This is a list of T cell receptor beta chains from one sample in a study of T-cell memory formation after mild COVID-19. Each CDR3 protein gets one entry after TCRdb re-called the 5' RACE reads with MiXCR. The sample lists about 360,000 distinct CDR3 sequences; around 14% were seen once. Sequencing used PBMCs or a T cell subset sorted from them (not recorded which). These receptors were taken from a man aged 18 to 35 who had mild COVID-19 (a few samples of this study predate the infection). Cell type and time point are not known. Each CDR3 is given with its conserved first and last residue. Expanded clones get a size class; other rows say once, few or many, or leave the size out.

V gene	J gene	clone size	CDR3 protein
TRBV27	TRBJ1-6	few	CASTDSSYNSPLHF
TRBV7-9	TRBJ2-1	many	CASSGQAYNEQFF
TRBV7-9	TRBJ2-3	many	CASSQTGRGSTDTQYF
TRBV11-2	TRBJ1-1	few	CASSPNRGLDLSAFF
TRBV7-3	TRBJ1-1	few	CASSLMGPLESEAFF
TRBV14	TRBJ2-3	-	CASSQGFLERSDTQYF
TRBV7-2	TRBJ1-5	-	CASSLLDRPNQPQHF
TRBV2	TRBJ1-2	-	CASLGQTNYGYTF
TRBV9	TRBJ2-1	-	CASSVESATYNEQFF
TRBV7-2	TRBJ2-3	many	CASSWASGVADTQYF
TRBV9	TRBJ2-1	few	CASSVDGFSSYNEQFF
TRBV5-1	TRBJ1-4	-	CASSQDRAYEKLFF
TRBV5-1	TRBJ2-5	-	CASSTGAAGGSQETQYF
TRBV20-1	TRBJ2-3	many	CSARVDSTDTQYF
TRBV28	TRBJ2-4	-	CASSLVAKGIQYF
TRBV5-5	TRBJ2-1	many	CASSLSRGGSGNEQFF
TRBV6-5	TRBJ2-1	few	CASRDILNEQFF
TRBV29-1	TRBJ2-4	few	CSVILLAKNIQYF
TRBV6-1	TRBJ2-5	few	CASKKTGGAETQYF
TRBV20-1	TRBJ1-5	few	CSGGTPHQPQHF
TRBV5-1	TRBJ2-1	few	CASSLGQVNNEQFF
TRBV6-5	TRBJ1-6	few	CASSYSIPGGDSNSPLHF
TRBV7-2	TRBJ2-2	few	CASSSGRANTGELFF
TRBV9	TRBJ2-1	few	CASSPWGLYNEQFF
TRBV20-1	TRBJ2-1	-	CSARSPGSYNEQFF
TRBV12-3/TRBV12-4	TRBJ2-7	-	CASSTGRYEQYF
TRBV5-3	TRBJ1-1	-	CARSSYSANTEAFF
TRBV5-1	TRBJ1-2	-	CASSLVGGQGAYGYTF
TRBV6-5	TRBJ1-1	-	CASSYSGRIEAFF
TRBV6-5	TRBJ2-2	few	CASSYSGTVNGELFF
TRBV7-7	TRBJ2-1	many	CASSEGLEYNEQFF
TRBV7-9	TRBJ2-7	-	CASSPPGLAGGISYEQYF
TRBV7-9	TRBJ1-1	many	CASSRRLDTEAFF
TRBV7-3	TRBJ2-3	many	CASSLTRGGQDTQYF
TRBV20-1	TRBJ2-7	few	CSARDSAQKYEQYF
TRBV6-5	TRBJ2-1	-	CASSGRRDEQFF
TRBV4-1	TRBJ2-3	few	CASSRASGGFTDTQYF
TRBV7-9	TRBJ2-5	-	CASSTTARETQYF
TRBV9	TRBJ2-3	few	CASSPSPTSTDTQYF